Reported below is one TCR beta chain. Its target is not known. In the PCR, 60 Vbeta and 13 Jbeta primers were used. Sequencing was performed with immunoSEQ multiplex PCR; in TCRdb, only in-frame clones are kept and a portion is missing. The profile shows 150,000 to 200,000 clones, 81% of them singletons. This sample is drawn from a study of cytomegalovirus exposure and HLA in healthy donors. Regarding the study as a whole: Data from an earlier analysis indicated that most TCR beta V segments were productive either about 90% or about 30% of the time.

This CDR3 spans 13 amino acids. The germline V gene encodes CDR1 MNHEY and CDR2 SVGAGI. V was clipped by 2 bases and J by 5 bases, with 8 bases between them. What was sequenced was PBMCs. This rearrangement joins TRBV6-5 to TRBJ2-3; D is uncertain. This clonotype was sampled from a woman younger than 30 in good health and CMV-seronegative. The DNA for the CDR3 is TGTGCCAGCAGTTACGCAGAGGTAGATACGCAGTATTTT. Protein sequence: CASSYAEVDTQYF.